Detailed here is one T cell receptor (beta chain). Data came from immunoSEQ multiplex PCR; TCRdb stores just in-frame clones and leaves some out. The data hold over 20,000 clones, with approximately 46% observed a single time. The data were taken from a study of graft-versus-host responses after intestinal transplantation. In germline, CDR1 is KGHSH, CDR2 LQKENI. V shed 5 bases, J shed 8 bases, and the junction held 8 bases outside the gene matches. The CDR3 extends over 13 amino acids. This sequence originates from a human patient who received an intestinal transplant. Source: alloreactive CD4+ T cells from a mixed lymphocyte reaction culture, taken before intestinal transplant. Described subset: CFSE-low proliferating T cells sorted from approximately 6-day pre-transplant mixed lymphocyte reaction (GvH or HvG direction). The V and J genes are TRBV18 and TRBJ1-2; 7 positions agree with TRBD1. The CDR3 DNA reads TGTGCCAGCTCAGCAGAACAGGGGTCCGGCTACACCTTC. Residues: CASSAEQGSGYTF.